Listed here are 2 T cell receptor beta chains from one sample, sequenced in a study of cytomegalovirus exposure and HLA in healthy donors. Data came from immunoSEQ multiplex PCR; TCRdb stores just in-frame clones and leaves some out. The sample has 280,000 or so clones, more than 75% seen once. Sequencing was carried out using PBMCs. These TCRs come from a woman under 30 in good health and CMV-seronegative.

As concerns this clone: Other nucleotide sequences from this sample produce the same CDR3. The chain joins TRBV5-5 to TRBJ2-7, with a possible D match to TRBD2 (6 bases). The CDR3 spans 14 residues. The V and J ends lost 4 bases and 3 bases respectively, with 14 bases between them. From germline, CDR1 is SGHKS and CDR2 YYEKEE (reference sequence). CDR3 nucleotides: TGTGCCAGCAGCCCGGGGCAGGGAGGCTACGAGCAGTACTTC. Encoded protein: CASSPGQGGYEQYF.

This clone was seen only a few times. The rearrangement joins TRBV6-1 to TRBJ2-1; 8 positions match TRBD2. The CDR3 runs to 15 residues. Germline V gives CDR1 MNHNS, CDR2 SASEGT. The J segment lost 2 bases and the V segment lost 0 bases, leaving 0 bases of the junction unmatched. The DNA for the CDR3 is TGTGCCAGCAGTGAAGCTAGCGGGACCTACAATGAGCAGTTCTTC. Translated: CASSEASGTYNEQFF.